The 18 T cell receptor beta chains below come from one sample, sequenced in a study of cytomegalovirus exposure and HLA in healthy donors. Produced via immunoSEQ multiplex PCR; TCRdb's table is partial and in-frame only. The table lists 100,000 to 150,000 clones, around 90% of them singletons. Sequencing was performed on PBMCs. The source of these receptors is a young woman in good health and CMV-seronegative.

This CDR3 reads CASSFTYRGTGGYTF. CDR3 nucleotides: TGTGCCAGCAGTTTCACCTACAGGGGAACAGGGGGCTACACCTTC. V is TRBV28 and J is TRBJ1-2; 7 bases line up with TRBD1. Trimming removed 3 bases from V and 8 bases from J; junction bases left unmatched: 12. The CDR3 loop spans 15 amino acids. In germline, CDR1 is MDHEN, CDR2 SYDVKM.

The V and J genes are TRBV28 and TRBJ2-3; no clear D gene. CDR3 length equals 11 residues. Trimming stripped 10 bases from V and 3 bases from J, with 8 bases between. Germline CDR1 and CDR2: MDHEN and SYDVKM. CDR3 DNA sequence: TGTGCCACCCGACTTACAGATACGCAGTATTTT. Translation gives CATRLTDTQYF.

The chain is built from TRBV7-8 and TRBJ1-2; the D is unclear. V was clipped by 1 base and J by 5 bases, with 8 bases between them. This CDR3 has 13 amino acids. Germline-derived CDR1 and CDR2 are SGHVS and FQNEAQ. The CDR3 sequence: CASSLEAAYGYTF. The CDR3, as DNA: TGTGCCAGCAGCTTAGAAGCAGCGTATGGCTACACCTTC.

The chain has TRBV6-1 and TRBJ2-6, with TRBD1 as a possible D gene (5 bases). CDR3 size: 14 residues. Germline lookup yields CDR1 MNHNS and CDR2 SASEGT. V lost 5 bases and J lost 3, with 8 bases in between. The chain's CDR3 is CASSQGFGANVLTF. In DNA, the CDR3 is TGTGCCAGCAGTCAGGGTTTTGGGGCCAACGTCCTGACTTTC.

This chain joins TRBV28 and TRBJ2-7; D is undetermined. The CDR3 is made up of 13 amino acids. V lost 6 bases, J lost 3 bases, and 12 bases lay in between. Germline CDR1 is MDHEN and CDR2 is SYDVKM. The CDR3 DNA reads TGTGCCAGCAGCCCATCAAGCCTCTACGAGCAGTACTTC. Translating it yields CASSPSSLYEQYF.

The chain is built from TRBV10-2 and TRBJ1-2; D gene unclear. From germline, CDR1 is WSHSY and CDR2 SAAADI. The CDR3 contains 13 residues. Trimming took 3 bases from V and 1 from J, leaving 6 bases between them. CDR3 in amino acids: CASSDGVNYGYTF. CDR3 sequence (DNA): TGCGCCAGCAGTGACGGGGTTAACTATGGCTACACCTTC.

The CDR3 DNA is TGTGCCAGCAGCGTAGAGGCTAGCGGGGGCTACGAGCAGTACTTC. Its protein product is CASSVEASGGYEQYF. J is TRBJ2-7 and V is TRBV9; 10 bases fit TRBD2. V shed 0 bases, J shed 3 bases, and the junction held 3 bases outside the gene matches. The CDR3 totals 15 residues. CDR1 is SGDLS and CDR2 is YYNGEE in the germline V gene. Complete variable domain (other parts from reference TRBV9 and TRBJ2-7): DSGVTQTPKHLITATGQRVTLRCSPRSGDLSVYWYQQSLDQGLQFLIQYYNGEERAKGNILERFSAQQFPDLHSELNLSSLELGDSALYFCASSVEASGGYEQYFGPGTRLTVT.

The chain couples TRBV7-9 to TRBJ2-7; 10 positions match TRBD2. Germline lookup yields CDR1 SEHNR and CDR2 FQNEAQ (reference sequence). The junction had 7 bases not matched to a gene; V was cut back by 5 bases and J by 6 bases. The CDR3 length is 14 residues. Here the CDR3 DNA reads TGTGCCAGCAGCGCGCTAGCGGGAGTGGGCGAGCAGTACTTC. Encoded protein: CASSALAGVGEQYF. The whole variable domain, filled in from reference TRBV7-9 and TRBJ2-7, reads DTGVSQNPRHKITKRGQNVTFRCDPISEHNRLYWYRQTLGQGPEFLTYFQNEAQLEKSRLLSDRFSAERPKGSFSTLEIQRTEQGDSAMYLCASSALAGVGEQYFGPGTRLTVT.

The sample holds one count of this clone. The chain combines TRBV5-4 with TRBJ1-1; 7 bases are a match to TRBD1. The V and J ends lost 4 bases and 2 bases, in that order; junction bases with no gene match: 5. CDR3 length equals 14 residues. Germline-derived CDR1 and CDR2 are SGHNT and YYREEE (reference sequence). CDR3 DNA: TGTGCCAGCAGCCCGACAGGGCAAAACACTGAAGCTTTCTTT. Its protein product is CASSPTGQNTEAFF.

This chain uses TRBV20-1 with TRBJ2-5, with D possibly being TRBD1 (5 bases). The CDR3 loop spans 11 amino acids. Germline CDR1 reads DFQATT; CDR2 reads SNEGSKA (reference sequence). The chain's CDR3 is CSDINKETQYF. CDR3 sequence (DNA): TGCTCGGACATAAACAAAGAGACCCAGTACTTC.

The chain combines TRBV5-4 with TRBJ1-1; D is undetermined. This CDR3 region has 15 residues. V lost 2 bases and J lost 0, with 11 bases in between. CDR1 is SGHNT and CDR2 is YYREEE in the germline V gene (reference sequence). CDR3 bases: TGTGCCAGCAGCTTACTACGGAGTTTGAACACTGAAGCTTTCTTT. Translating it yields CASSLLRSLNTEAFF.

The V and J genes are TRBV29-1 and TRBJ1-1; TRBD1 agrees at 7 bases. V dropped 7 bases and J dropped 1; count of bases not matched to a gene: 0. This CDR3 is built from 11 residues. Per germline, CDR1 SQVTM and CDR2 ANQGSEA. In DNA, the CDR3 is TGCAGCGGGGACAGGAACACTGAAGCTTTCTTT. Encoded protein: CSGDRNTEAFF.

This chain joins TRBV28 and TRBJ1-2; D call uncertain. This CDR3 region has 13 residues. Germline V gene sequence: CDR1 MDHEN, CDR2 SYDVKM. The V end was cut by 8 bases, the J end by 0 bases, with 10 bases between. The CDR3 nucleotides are TGTGCCAGCTATTCCATAGCTAACTATGGCTACACCTTC. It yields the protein CASYSIANYGYTF.

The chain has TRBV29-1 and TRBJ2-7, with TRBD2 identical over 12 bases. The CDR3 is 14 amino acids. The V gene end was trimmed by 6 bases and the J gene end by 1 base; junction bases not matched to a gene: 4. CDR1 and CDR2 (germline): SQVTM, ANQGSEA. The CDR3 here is CSVLGLAGSYEQYF. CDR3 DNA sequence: TGCAGCGTCCTTGGACTAGCGGGATCCTACGAGCAGTACTTC.

The CDR3 spells CASSLGLDSSYEQYF. CDR3 bases: TGTGCCAGCAGCTTGGGTCTGGACAGCTCCTACGAGCAGTACTTC. The V and J genes are TRBV5-4 and TRBJ2-7; possible D gene TRBD1, 6 bases. The germline V gene encodes CDR1 SGHNT and CDR2 YYREEE (reference sequence). The CDR3 contains 15 residues. Trimming removed 0 bases from V and 0 bases from J, with 10 bases in between.

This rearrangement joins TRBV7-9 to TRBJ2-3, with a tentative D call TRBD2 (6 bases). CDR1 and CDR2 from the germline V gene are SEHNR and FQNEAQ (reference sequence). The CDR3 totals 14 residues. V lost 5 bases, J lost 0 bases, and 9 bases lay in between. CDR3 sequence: CASSPGLSTDTQYF. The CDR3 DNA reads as TGTGCCAGCAGCCCGGGACTGAGCACAGATACGCAGTATTTT.

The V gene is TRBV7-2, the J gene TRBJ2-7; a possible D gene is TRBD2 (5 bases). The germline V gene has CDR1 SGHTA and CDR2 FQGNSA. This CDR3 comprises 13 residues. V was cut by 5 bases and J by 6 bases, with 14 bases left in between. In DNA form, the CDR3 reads TGTGCCAGCAGCGGGCTAGAAGGGAGCGAGCAGTACTTC. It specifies CASSGLEGSEQYF.

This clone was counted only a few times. In nucleotides, the CDR3 is TGTGCCAGCAGTTACGGGGCAGGGAACGGCTACACCTTC. It translates to CASSYGAGNGYTF. The gene calls are TRBV6-5 and TRBJ1-2; weak D call: TRBD1 (5 bases). Trimming left V 2 bases short and J 8 bases short, with 12 bases between. CDR1 is MNHEY, CDR2 SVGAGI, per germline. CDR3 size: 13 residues.